This is a list of T cell receptor beta chains from one sample in a study of metastatic and nonmetastatic thyroid tumors. TCRdb called clones again from the PCR reads with MiXCR. The data hold 15,000 to 20,000 clones, with 25% to 35% observed a single time. The sequencing input was tumor tissue. Every receptor here comes from a female donor with papillary thyroid cancer or a benign thyroid nodule (not recorded which). Some clones in this sample may be carry-over from other donors' samples. Each CDR3 is given with its conserved first and last residue. Each record gives: J gene, D gene, clone size, V gene, CDR3 DNA, CDR3 protein. D genes are given only for firm matches. The listing skips clone size in some rows; elsewhere it reads once, few, many or a size class.

J gene: TRBJ2-7; D gene: NA; clone size: few; V gene: TRBV30; CDR3 DNA: TGTGCCTGGAGTCTTGGATCTGACTACGAGCAGTACTTC; CDR3 protein: CAWSLGSDYEQYF
J gene: TRBJ2-7; D gene: TRBD1; clone size: many; V gene: TRBV20-1; CDR3 DNA: TGCAGTGCTAGAGATCGCAGGGGGCGCTACGAGCAGTACTTC; CDR3 protein: CSARDRRGRYEQYF
J gene: TRBJ1-3; D gene: NA; clone size: medium-sized; V gene: TRBV10-3; CDR3 DNA: TGTGCCACCTTATCGGGGGCTGGAAACACCATATATTTT; CDR3 protein: CATLSGAGNTIYF
J gene: TRBJ2-1; D gene: TRBD1; clone size: many; V gene: TRBV7-8; CDR3 DNA: TGTGCCAGCAGCTTATCCGGGACAGCCTCCTACAATGAGCAGTTCTTC; CDR3 protein: CASSLSGTASYNEQFF
J gene: TRBJ2-7; D gene: NA; clone size: medium-sized; V gene: TRBV29-1; CDR3 DNA: TGCAGCGTTCCTGGACAGAGCTCCTACGAGCAGTACTTC; CDR3 protein: CSVPGQSSYEQYF
J gene: TRBJ2-3; D gene: NA; clone size: few; V gene: TRBV6-6; CDR3 DNA: TGTGCCAGCAGTTACGACGATTGGACAGATACGCAGTATTTT; CDR3 protein: CASSYDDWTDTQYF
J gene: TRBJ1-1; D gene: NA; clone size: NA; V gene: TRBV5-6; CDR3 DNA: TGTGCCAGCAGCTCAGTACAGTGTCTCGCTTTCTTT; CDR3 protein: CASSSVQCLAFF
J gene: TRBJ1-2; D gene: NA; clone size: NA; V gene: TRBV2; CDR3 DNA: TGTGCCAGCAGGGAACCCATCGGGGGGCCGGACTATGGCTACACCTTC; CDR3 protein: CASREPIGGPDYGYTF
J gene: TRBJ2-7; D gene: TRBD1; clone size: medium-sized; V gene: TRBV6-1; CDR3 DNA: TGTGCCAGCAGTGAAATAGGACAGGGGTACTACGAGCAGTACTTC; CDR3 protein: CASSEIGQGYYEQYF
J gene: TRBJ1-1; D gene: NA; clone size: NA; V gene: TRBV5-1; CDR3 DNA: TGCGCCAGCAAGGAGAGAATCAACACTGAAGCTTTCTTT; CDR3 protein: CASKERINTEAFF
J gene: TRBJ2-1; D gene: TRBD2; clone size: many; V gene: TRBV4-1; CDR3 DNA: TGCGCCAGCGACAGCGGGGATTACAATGAGCAGTTCTTC; CDR3 protein: CASDSGDYNEQFF
J gene: TRBJ2-7; D gene: NA; clone size: NA; V gene: TRBV20-1; CDR3 DNA: TGCAGTACTGTTGGGCTGGGAGTCGGTTACGAGCAGTACTTC; CDR3 protein: CSTVGLGVGYEQYF
J gene: TRBJ2-2; D gene: NA; clone size: NA; V gene: TRBV25-1; CDR3 DNA: TGTGCCAGCAGTGAATATTTTTTGGGGGCGGGCGGACGGACCGGGGAGCTGTTTTTT; CDR3 protein: CASSEYFLGAGGRTGELFF
J gene: TRBJ2-1; D gene: NA; clone size: few; V gene: TRBV20-1; CDR3 DNA: TGCAGTGCTAGAGCGCCCTTTGGGCGGAGCTCCTACAATGAGCAGTTCTTC; CDR3 protein: CSARAPFGRSSYNEQFF
J gene: TRBJ2-7; D gene: NA; clone size: few; V gene: TRBV29-1; CDR3 DNA: TGCAGCGTCCAAAGAGGGTACGAGCAGTACTTC; CDR3 protein: CSVQRGYEQYF